These 30 T cell receptor beta chains originate from one sample sequenced in a study of beta chain features in type 1 diabetes. The investigators reverse transcribed all of the isolated RNA, so they sequenced expressed TCRB transcripts. Libraries were prepared by immunoSEQ multiplex PCR; TCRdb keeps only in-frame clonotypes and omits some of them. The sample yields about 410,000 clones, more than 11% seen once. The sequenced sample consisted of naive CD4+ T cells from blood. These receptors were collected from a man aged 25-40 years in good health.

This chain joins TRBV6-1 and TRBJ2-7; the match to TRBD1 covers 8 bases. CDR1 MNHNS and CDR2 SASEGT come from the germline V gene. The CDR3 is made up of 14 amino acids. V lost 6 bases, J lost 2 bases, and 6 bases stayed unmatched. CDR3 coding DNA: TGTGCCAGCAGAAGGACAGGGACGGCCTACGAGCAGTACGTC. It translates to CASRRTGTAYEQYV.

This chain links TRBV7-8 with TRBJ2-1; perhaps TRBD1 as D (6 bases). V lost 5 bases and J lost 1, with 18 bases in between. The CDR3 length is 17 residues. The germline CDR1 and CDR2 sequences are SGHVS and FQNEAQ. The CDR3 protein is CASSHRTGQGSYNEQFF. DNA for the CDR3: TGTGCCAGCAGCCATCGGACTGGTCAGGGGTCCTACAATGAGCAGTTCTTC.

This clone was observed a few times. This rearrangement joins TRBV11-2 to TRBJ2-7, with unresolved D. The germline V gene has CDR1 SGHAT and CDR2 FQNNGV. The V and J ends lost 2 bases and 3 bases respectively, with 11 bases between them. This CDR3 is built from 14 residues. Here the CDR3 reads CASSLTQGGYEQYF. The DNA of the CDR3 is TGTGCCAGCAGCTTAACCCAAGGTGGCTACGAGCAGTACTTC.

This clone was detected only a few times. CDR3 protein: CASSFRSPGRNYGYTF. The CDR3 nucleotides are TGCGCCAGCAGCTTCCGTTCGCCAGGTCGGAACTATGGCTACACCTTC. This chain links TRBV5-1 with TRBJ1-2; no reliable D call. The CDR3 length is 16 residues. Germline values: CDR1 SGHRS, CDR2 YFSETQ. The germline V and J ends were trimmed by 2 bases and 2 bases, with 16 bases remaining between them.

The genes are TRBV9 and TRBJ2-7; weak D call: TRBD2 (5 bases). V lost 0 bases and J lost 5, with 15 bases in between. Germline values: CDR1 SGDLS, CDR2 YYNGEE. This CDR3 has 15 residues. The CDR3 spells CASSVDPGKADEQYF. The DNA for the CDR3 is TGTGCCAGCAGCGTAGATCCGGGGAAGGCGGACGAGCAGTACTTC. Supplemented by reference TRBV9 and TRBJ2-7, the full variable domain reads DSGVTQTPKHLITATGQRVTLRCSPRSGDLSVYWYQQSLDQGLQFLIQYYNGEERAKGNILERFSAQQFPDLHSELNLSSLELGDSALYFCASSVDPGKADEQYFGPGTRLTVT.

The genes are TRBV6-5 and TRBJ2-3; TRBD1 matches 9 bases. Per germline, CDR1 MNHEY and CDR2 SVGAGI. The length of the CDR3 is 15 residues. V was clipped by 1 base and J by 4 bases; unmatched bases: 3. Here the CDR3 DNA reads TGTGCCAGCAGTTACTATGGGACAGGGCCAGATACGCAGTATTTT. Translated: CASSYYGTGPDTQYF.

The chain is built from TRBV4-2 and TRBJ2-1; no clear D. Germline V gene sequence: CDR1 LGHNA, CDR2 YNFKEQ. The CDR3 runs to 15 residues. V was shortened by 8 bases and J by 0 bases, with 14 bases between the two germline ends. The CDR3, as DNA: TGTGCCAGCCAAGTGGCCCGCAGCTCCTACAATGAGCAGTTCTTC. This codes for CASQVARSSYNEQFF.

In this sample, this clone turned up a few times. V is TRBV9 and J is TRBJ2-7, with 9 bases that match TRBD1. Losses at the gene ends were 4 bases for V and 1 base for J; bases not matched to a gene: 6. This CDR3 has 15 amino acids. CDR1 SGDLS and CDR2 YYNGEE come from the germline V gene. CDR3 nucleotides: TGTGCCAGCAGCCCAGCCGGGACAGGGTCCTACGAGCAGTACTTC. Protein sequence: CASSPAGTGSYEQYF.

The chain couples TRBV7-9 to TRBJ2-3; TRBD1 agrees at 7 bases. Germline V gives CDR1 SEHNR, CDR2 FQNEAQ (reference sequence). CDR3 length equals 16 residues. The trim removed 3 bases at V and 0 bases at J, leaving 6 bases unmatched. The chain's CDR3 is CASSLLPGGSTDTQYF. The CDR3 region has the DNA TGTGCCAGCAGCTTGCTCCCAGGGGGTAGCACAGATACGCAGTATTTT.

This sequence joins TRBV2 and TRBJ1-4; a weak D match, TRBD1 (5 bases). This CDR3 region has 15 residues. CDR1 is SNHLY and CDR2 is FYNNEI in the germline V gene. Trimming shortened V by 6 bases and J by 0 bases, and 11 bases separated the two germline ends. CDR3 nucleotide sequence: TGTGCCAGCAGGATATTACAGGCAACTAATGAAAAACTGTTTTTT. It translates to CASRILQATNEKLFF.

The chain links TRBV12-5 to TRBJ2-3; 9 bases align to TRBD1. The CDR3 runs to 17 residues. The V and J ends lost 0 bases and 5 bases, in that order; junction bases with no gene match: 9. CDR1 is LGHNT and CDR2 is FRNRAP in the germline V gene. CDR3 sequence (DNA): TGTGCTAGTGGTTTGGTAGCGGGACAGGGATACCTAGATACGCAGTATTTT. Its translation: CASGLVAGQGYLDTQYF.

This clone was observed a few times. The V and J genes are TRBV6-5 and TRBJ1-5, with D hard to call. The CDR3 length is 11 residues. Deletions cut 8 bases from V and 7 bases from J, with 9 bases between. Per the germline V gene, CDR1 is MNHEY and CDR2 is SVGAGI. This CDR3 is CASGREQPQHF. The CDR3 DNA reads TGTGCCAGCGGAAGGGAACAGCCCCAGCATTTT.

The V call is TRBV19, the J call TRBJ2-4; 8 bases line up with TRBD2. V lost 4 bases and J lost 8; bases outside the gene matches: 10. CDR1 and CDR2 from the germline V gene are LNHDA and SQIVND (reference sequence). CDR3 size: 15 residues. The CDR3 here is CASSTTSAGGYIQYF. The CDR3 bases are TGTGCCAGTAGTACGACCTCGGCGGGAGGTTACATTCAGTACTTC.

The chain links TRBV5-1 to TRBJ2-4, with 11 bases fitting TRBD2. From germline, CDR1 is SGHRS and CDR2 YFSETQ. V dropped 4 bases and J dropped 2; count of bases not matched to a gene: 5. CDR3 size: 16 residues. CDR3 residues: CASSRRLAGSKNIQYF. In DNA form, the CDR3 reads TGCGCCAGCAGCCGTCGACTAGCGGGATCCAAAAACATTCAGTACTTC.

The chain has TRBV5-1 and TRBJ2-2, with 8 nucleotides matching TRBD1. The CDR3 runs to 16 residues. Germline CDR1 reads SGHRS; CDR2 reads YFSETQ. The J segment lost 4 bases and the V segment lost 4 bases, leaving 9 bases of the junction unmatched. The CDR3: CASSTGQGTSTGELFF. CDR3 DNA sequence: TGCGCCAGCAGCACAGGACAGGGTACGAGCACCGGGGAGCTGTTTTTT. Full variable domain (remainder filled in from reference TRBV5-1 and TRBJ2-2): KAGVTQTPRYLIKTRGQQVTLSCSPISGHRSVSWYQQTPGQGLQFLFEYFSETQRNKGNFPGRFSGRQFSNSRSEMNVSTLELGDSALYLCASSTGQGTSTGELFFGEGSRLTVL.

The chain employs TRBV29-1 and TRBJ2-1; TRBD2 matches at 14 bases. The length of the CDR3 is 17 residues. CDR1 is SQVTM, CDR2 ANQGSEA, per germline. The CDR3 loop is CNTPSTRPGLAGVEQFF. The CDR3 nucleotides read TGCAACACTCCCTCCACGAGACCGGGACTAGCGGGAGTTGAGCAGTTCTTC.

The rearrangement uses TRBV19 and TRBJ2-1, with D perhaps TRBD1 or TRBD2 (5 bases each). Germline V gene data show CDR1 as LNHDA and CDR2 as SQIVND (reference sequence). Between the trimmed V and J ends, which lost 4 bases and 9 bases, there was a span of 25 bases. The CDR3 runs to 17 residues. The CDR3 reads CASSNPIKWGARGEQFF. CDR3 DNA: TGTGCCAGTAGTAACCCAATCAAGTGGGGAGCTAGGGGTGAGCAGTTCTTC.

The chain employs TRBV5-5 and TRBJ2-7, with D perhaps TRBD1 (5 bases). Germline V lookup: CDR1 SGHKS, CDR2 YYEKEE (reference sequence). The CDR3 totals 14 residues. Trimming left V 4 bases short and J 7 bases short, with 18 bases between. CDR3 region: CASSQKGIANEQYV. The CDR3 DNA reads TGTGCCAGCAGCCAGAAGGGGATCGCGAATGAGCAGTACGTC.

This rearrangement joins TRBV18 to TRBJ2-3; 7 bases map to TRBD1. The CDR3 runs to 13 residues. V lost 6 bases, J lost 6 bases, and 6 bases stayed unmatched. Germline CDR1 is KGHSH and CDR2 is LQKENI. In DNA, the CDR3 is TGTGCCAGCTCCCAGGGGGTTGGCGATACGCAGTATTTT. Translating it yields CASSQGVGDTQYF.

This sequence joins TRBV7-2 and TRBJ2-5; TRBD2 aligns across 11 bases. The CDR3 contains 17 residues. V was pared by 3 bases and J by 0 bases, with 6 bases of the junction left unmatched. The germline V gene encodes CDR1 SGHTA and CDR2 FQGNSA. The DNA of the CDR3 is TGTGCCAGCAGCTTCGCCGTAGCGGGGGGGTACCAAGAGACCCAGTACTTC. This sequence encodes CASSFAVAGGYQETQYF. Filled out from reference TRBV7-2 and TRBJ2-5, the complete variable domain reads GAGVSQSPSNKVTEKGKDVELRCDPISGHTALYWYRQSLGQGLEFLIYFQGNSAPDKSGLPSDRFSAERTGGSVSTLTIQRTQQEDSAVYLCASSFAVAGGYQETQYFGPGTRLLVL.

This clone has just a few counts. V and J are TRBV15 and TRBJ1-2; D perhaps matches TRBD1 (5 bases). The CDR3 sequence is 19 residues long. The ends were cut back, 5 bases at V and 6 bases at J, with 31 bases in the middle. Per the germline V gene, CDR1 is LNHNV and CDR2 is YYDKDF (reference sequence). The CDR3 reads CATSGNKKTERMVDNGYTF. The CDR3, as DNA: TGTGCCACCAGCGGCAACAAAAAAACAGAAAGGATGGTGGACAATGGCTACACCTTC.

This clone was counted only a few times. The DNA of the CDR3 is TGCAGCGTTGAAGCCTTTATAGCGGGGAAAGCCTACGAGCAGTACTTC. Translated, it gives CSVEAFIAGKAYEQYF. The chain combines TRBV29-1 with TRBJ2-7, with 8 bases aligning to TRBD2. In germline, CDR1 is SQVTM, CDR2 ANQGSEA. V lost 1 base to trimming and J lost 2 bases; unmatched junction nucleotides: 10. The length of the CDR3 is 16 residues.

This clone was observed a handful of times. The genes are TRBV27 and TRBJ1-5; no clear D. CDR1 MNHEY and CDR2 SMNVEV come from the germline V gene (reference sequence). The CDR3 length is 15 residues. V was trimmed by 6 bases and J by 0 bases, leaving 12 bases between them. The CDR3 here is CASSSLMDSNQPQHF. The CDR3 nucleotides are TGTGCCAGCAGCTCCCTGATGGATAGCAATCAGCCCCAGCATTTT.

Only one count was recorded for this clone. A read error may account for a junction end that differs from germline. The chain recombines TRBV30 with TRBJ2-2; D unresolved. Germline CDR1 is GTSNPN and CDR2 is SVGIG (reference sequence). The CDR3 covers 14 residues. The CDR3 bases are TGTGTCTGGAGTGGTCTACATTCAACCGGGGAGCTGTTTTTT. It translates to CVWSGLHSTGELFF.

The chain couples TRBV9 to TRBJ2-5; D is ambiguous. Germline loops: CDR1 SGDLS, CDR2 YYNGEE. CDR3 length equals 13 residues. V shed 0 bases and J shed 4 bases, with 7 bases lying between them. For the CDR3, the DNA is TGTGCCAGCAGCGTAGCTCCGGTAGAGACCCAGTACTTC. Protein: CASSVAPVETQYF.

This chain joins TRBV20-1 and TRBJ2-1; D is unclear. Trimming removed 6 bases from V and 6 bases from J, with 6 bases in between. Germline CDR1 reads DFQATT; CDR2 reads SNEGSKA (reference sequence). The CDR3 has 10 amino acids. The CDR3 reads CSAETNEQFF. CDR3 sequence (DNA): TGCAGTGCGGAAACCAATGAGCAGTTCTTC.

This clone was seen a few times. This chain links TRBV25-1 with TRBJ1-2; unclear D gene. The CDR3 length is 13 residues. Deletions cut 0 bases from V and 4 bases from J, with 6 bases between. Germline CDR1 reads MGHDK; CDR2 reads SYGVNS. CDR3 bases: TGTGCCAGCAGTGAATACGAGGCCTATGGCTACACCTTC. This sequence encodes CASSEYEAYGYTF.

The genes are TRBV7-6 and TRBJ1-1; D is ambiguous. Trimming stripped 1 base from V and 1 base from J, with 10 bases between. Germline CDR1 is SGHVS and CDR2 is FNYEAQ. The CDR3 is made up of 15 amino acids. This chain's CDR3 is CASSLVRTENTEAFF. DNA of the CDR3: TGTGCCAGCAGCTTAGTTAGAACGGAGAACACTGAAGCTTTCTTT.

This clone was detected only a few times. The V gene is TRBV7-2, the J gene TRBJ1-1; weak D call: TRBD1 (5 bases). The ends were cut back, 5 bases at V and 6 bases at J, with 13 bases in the middle. CDR3 length: 13 residues. CDR1 and CDR2 (germline): SGHTA, FQGNSA. CDR3 protein: CASSTGLRAEAFF. The CDR3 nucleotides read TGTGCCAGCAGCACGGGACTTCGCGCTGAAGCTTTCTTT.

In this sample, this clone turned up a few times. The sample contains more than one DNA sequence encoding this CDR3. The chain employs TRBV29-1 and TRBJ1-5; possibly TRBD1 for D (5 bases). Per the germline V gene, CDR1 is SQVTM and CDR2 is ANQGSEA. The CDR3 spans 14 residues. Deletions cut 4 bases from V and 6 bases from J, with 16 bases between. CDR3: CSVGEPGMGQPQHF. The DNA for the CDR3 is TGCAGCGTTGGAGAACCAGGGATGGGTCAGCCCCAGCATTTT.